Presented here are 32 T cell receptor beta chains from one specimen sequenced in a study of T cell responses to AZD1222 COVID-19 vaccine. Generated by immunoSEQ multiplex PCR, the TCRdb table keeps only in-frame clones and is missing some. The sample holds 150,000 or so clones; 80% to 85% are singletons and the top ten take 4.1%. This sample comprised peripheral blood, obtained on day 0 of MenACWY control vaccination. The receptor set was obtained from an adult in good health.

The gene calls are TRBV2 and TRBJ2-1; 9 bases fit TRBD1. CDR3 length: 12 amino acids. V gave up 11 bases and J gave up 4 bases; unmatched junction bases: 3. Germline values: CDR1 SNHLY, CDR2 FYNNEI. DNA for the CDR3: TGTGCCGCACAGGGGGCTTACAATGAGCAGTTCTTC. This codes for CAAQGAYNEQFF.

This clone came up a few times. The chain recombines TRBV7-9 with TRBJ2-2, with TRBD2 matching 8 bases. CDR1 is SEHNR and CDR2 is FQNEAQ in the germline V gene (reference sequence). Losses at the gene ends were 3 bases for V and 6 bases for J; bases not matched to a gene: 9. This CDR3 region has 16 residues. The CDR3 bases are TGTGCCAGCAGCTTTCGGGGGGGCCCTAGGTCCGGGGAGCTGTTTTTT. Translated: CASSFRGGPRSGELFF.

V and J are TRBV5-5 and TRBJ1-3; D is perhaps TRBD1 (5 bases). CDR1 is SGHKS, CDR2 YYEKEE, per germline (reference sequence). The CDR3 consists of 15 residues. Trimming removed 6 bases from V and 4 bases from J, with 17 bases in between. The CDR3 sequence: CASTYGRGRGNTIYF. CDR3 bases: TGTGCCAGCACCTACGGTCGGGGGAGGGGAAACACCATATATTTT.

The chain is built from TRBV29-1 and TRBJ1-2; a possible D gene is TRBD1 (6 bases). Germline-derived CDR1 and CDR2 are SQVTM and ANQGSEA. The CDR3 runs 13 residues. Trimming left V 3 bases short and J 2 bases short, with 10 bases between. CDR3 loop: CSVEPTGNYGYTF. The DNA of the CDR3 is TGCAGCGTTGAGCCAACAGGGAACTATGGCTACACCTTC.

The chain combines TRBV7-9 with TRBJ1-1, with 7 bases lining up with TRBD1. Per the germline V gene, CDR1 is SEHNR and CDR2 is FQNEAQ (reference sequence). This CDR3 region has 15 residues. J lost 6 bases, V lost 4 bases, and 11 bases had no gene match. The DNA of the CDR3 is TGTGCCAGCAGCTCGCAGACAGGGATTTGGGCTGAAGCTTTCTTT. This encodes CASSSQTGIWAEAFF.

This clone was observed a few times. The CDR3 region is CASSPRGTQETQYF. The CDR3 DNA reads TGTGCCAGCTCACCCCGGGGCACACAAGAGACCCAGTACTTC. The chain carries TRBV18 and TRBJ2-5, with D perhaps given as TRBD1 or TRBD2 (5 bases each). The CDR3 sequence is 14 residues long. The V and J ends lost 3 bases and 2 bases respectively, with 10 bases between them. Germline assignment: CDR1 KGHSH and CDR2 LQKENI.

The CDR3: CASSPAPYEQYF. The CDR3 region has the DNA TGTGCCAGCAGCCCGGCCCCTTACGAGCAGTACTTC. The rearrangement uses TRBV7-2 and TRBJ2-7; D is undetermined. CDR1 and CDR2 (germline): SGHTA, FQGNSA. This CDR3 region has 12 residues. Trimming shortened V by 5 bases and J by 4 bases, and 9 bases separated the two germline ends.

On this clone: Distinct nucleotide sequences in the sample also encode this CDR3. This chain joins TRBV5-1 and TRBJ1-6, with a possible D match to TRBD1 (5 bases). CDR3 size: 13 residues. V was trimmed by 0 bases and J by 7 bases, leaving 5 bases between them. Germline lookup yields CDR1 SGHRS and CDR2 YFSETQ. Here the CDR3 reads CASSLEGNSPLHF. The DNA for the CDR3 is TGCGCCAGCAGCTTGGAGGGGAATTCACCCCTCCACTTT.

This chain uses TRBV29-1 with TRBJ1-1, with a possible D match to TRBD1 (5 bases). The CDR3 is made up of 14 amino acids. The V end was cut by 3 bases, the J end by 3 bases, with 14 bases between. From germline, CDR1 is SQVTM and CDR2 ANQGSEA. CDR3 in DNA: TGCAGCGTTGATATGGGACGGGTGGACACTGAAGCTTTCTTT. This translates into CSVDMGRVDTEAFF.

This chain uses TRBV5-1 with TRBJ2-5; 10 bases fit TRBD2. From germline, CDR1 is SGHRS and CDR2 YFSETQ. This CDR3 contains 14 residues. J gave up 5 bases and V 0 bases, and 1 base lay outside the gene matches. The CDR3 DNA follows: TGCGCCAGCAGCTTGGGGGGACTAGCGGAGACCCAGTACTTC. Translation: CASSLGGLAETQYF.

This clone was seen only a few times. The gene calls are TRBV11-2 and TRBJ2-7; D call uncertain. This CDR3 has 14 amino acids. CDR1 and CDR2 (germline): SGHAT, FQNNGV. Trimming removed 0 bases at V and 4 bases at J, with 10 bases between. CDR3 in DNA: TGTGCCAGCAGCTTAGAGGTCAACTTATACGAGCAGTACTTC. Its translation: CASSLEVNLYEQYF.

The V and J genes are TRBV7-6 and TRBJ2-1; TRBD2 matches at 13 bases. CDR1 and CDR2 (germline): SGHVS, FNYEAQ. The CDR3 sequence is 17 residues long. With V trimmed by 0 bases and J by 6 bases, 5 bases remained unmatched. As DNA, the CDR3 is TGTGCCAGCAGCTTAGCGGTGACTAGCGGGGGGATCAATGAGCAGTTCTTC. Its translation is CASSLAVTSGGINEQFF.

The chain combines TRBV6-5 with TRBJ2-5; 8 nucleotides align to TRBD1. The CDR3 covers 15 residues. The J segment lost 5 bases and the V segment lost 2 bases, leaving 7 bases of the junction unmatched. The germline gives CDR1 MNHEY, CDR2 SVGAGI. The CDR3 DNA reads as TGTGCCAGCAGTTACGACAGGGGTAACGTCGAGACCCAGTACTTC. It yields the protein CASSYDRGNVETQYF.

The J gene is TRBJ2-5, the V gene TRBV12-3 or TRBV12-4; no definite D call. The CDR3 totals 11 residues. Trimming took off 5 bases at V and 2 bases at J, with 3 bases between the two ends. CDR3 bases: TGTGCCAGCAGTCAGCAAGAGACCCAGTACTTC. Translated: CASSQQETQYF.

In the case of this clone: Other DNA sequences of this sample code for an identical CDR3. CDR3 residues: CASSLSGGAYNEQFF. CDR3 DNA: TGTGCCAGCAGTTTAAGTGGGGGGGCCTACAATGAGCAGTTCTTC. The chain joins TRBV27 to TRBJ2-1; 7 bases are a match to TRBD2. Germline CDR1 and CDR2: MNHEY and SMNVEV (reference sequence). Trimming cost V 2 bases and J 2 bases; bases outside gene matches: 3. This CDR3 contains 15 residues.

This chain joins TRBV3-1 (or the pseudogene TRBV3-2) and TRBJ1-6, with a tentative D call TRBD1 (6 bases). Trimming pared 3 bases from V and 9 bases from J, leaving 12 bases between. CDR1 and CDR2 (germline): LGHDT, YNNKEL (reference sequence). The CDR3 runs 14 residues. Here the CDR3 reads CASSHRTDGSPLHF. The CDR3 nucleotides read TGTGCCAGCAGCCACCGGACAGACGGTTCACCCCTCCACTTT.

The J gene is TRBJ2-3, the V gene TRBV11-3; 12 bases line up with TRBD2. The CDR3 has 17 amino acids. CDR1 and CDR2 from the germline V gene are SGHNT and YENEEA. The V and J ends lost 0 bases and 2 bases, in that order; junction bases with no gene match: 3. The chain's CDR3 is CASSLDGLAGLTDTQYF. The CDR3, as DNA: TGTGCCAGCAGCTTAGACGGACTAGCGGGGCTCACAGATACGCAGTATTTT.

This clone was seen a handful of times. The rearrangement joins TRBV7-9 to TRBJ2-5; D unresolved. V lost 3 bases and J lost 4, with 9 bases in between. CDR1 and CDR2 (germline): SEHNR, FQNEAQ (reference sequence). The CDR3 totals 13 residues. The CDR3 protein is CASSFRQPETQYF. DNA for the CDR3: TGTGCCAGCAGCTTTAGGCAGCCAGAGACCCAGTACTTC.

V gene TRBV5-6 combines with J gene TRBJ1-2; D remains unclear. This CDR3 region has 12 residues. V lost 0 bases, J lost 8 bases, and 8 bases lay in between. Germline-derived CDR1 and CDR2 are SGHDT and YYEEEE. Written as DNA, the CDR3 is TGTGCCAGCAGCTTGGATTTAAGGGGCTACACCTTC. Translation gives CASSLDLRGYTF. Supplemented by reference TRBV5-6 and TRBJ1-2, the full variable domain reads DAGVTQSPTHLIKTRGQQVTLRCSPKSGHDTVSWYQQALGQGPQFIFQYYEEEERQRGNFPDRFSGHQFPNYSSELNVNALLLGDSALYLCASSLDLRGYTFGSGTRLTVV.

V gene TRBV4-1 combines with J gene TRBJ2-7; tentative D call: TRBD1 (5 bases). Trimming took 0 bases from V and 3 from J, leaving 9 bases between them. Per the germline V gene, CDR1 is MGHRA and CDR2 is YSYEKL. The CDR3 totals 14 residues. The CDR3 spells CASSQEPTGYEQYF. The CDR3 region has the DNA TGCGCCAGCAGCCAAGAACCTACAGGCTACGAGCAGTACTTC.

This CDR3 is CASRYRDRGLNTEAFF. DNA for the CDR3: TGTGCCAGCAGGTACCGGGACAGGGGGCTGAACACTGAAGCTTTCTTT. The chain links TRBV6-5 to TRBJ1-1; 12 nucleotides agree with TRBD1. With 6 bases clipped from V and 0 bases from J, the junction kept 5 bases outside the gene matches. This CDR3 contains 16 residues. CDR1 is MNHEY, CDR2 SVGAGI, per germline.

The rearrangement joins TRBV12-2 to TRBJ2-2; TRBD2, as called in the table, went unchecked against the DNA. TRBV12-2 is reported as a pseudogene. The CDR3 sequence is 18 residues long. The DNA for the CDR3 is TGTGCAAGTCGCCCACCTCCTAGCGGGGTGAGGCACACCGGGGAGCTGTTTTTT. Its protein product is CASRPPPSGVRHTGELFF.

V usage is TRBV3-1 (or the pseudogene TRBV3-2) and J usage is TRBJ2-7; D ambiguous. Trimming took 3 bases from V and 5 from J, leaving 8 bases between them. Per the germline V gene, CDR1 is LGHDT and CDR2 is YNNKEL (reference sequence). The CDR3 totals 12 residues. The CDR3 bases are TGTGCCAGCAGCCAGGTCCCCCACGAGCAGTACTTC. Amino acids: CASSQVPHEQYF.

The chain employs TRBV7-3 and TRBJ2-3; TRBD2 agrees at 16 bases. With 5 bases clipped from V and 8 bases from J, the junction kept 7 bases outside the gene matches. Germline CDR1 SGHTA, CDR2 FQGTGA. The CDR3 has 16 residues. The CDR3 nucleotides read TGTGCCAGCAGCCCGGGACTAGCGGGGGGGCAGGGTACGCAGTATTTT. It encodes CASSPGLAGGQGTQYF.

J is TRBJ1-4 and V is TRBV7-2; TRBD1 matches 8 bases. V was pared by 6 bases and J by 5 bases, with 5 bases of the junction left unmatched. Germline values: CDR1 SGHTA, CDR2 FQGNSA. The CDR3 contains 14 residues. Here the CDR3 DNA reads TGTGCCAGCAGGCAGGACAGGGACAATGAAAAACTGTTTTTT. Translated: CASRQDRDNEKLFF.

The chain carries TRBV20-1 and TRBJ1-6; maybe TRBD1 (5 bases). Trimming took off 3 bases at V and 7 bases at J, with 10 bases between the two ends. The CDR3 is 13 amino acids. Germline CDR1 reads DFQATT; CDR2 reads SNEGSKA (reference sequence). CDR3 protein: CSASGTPNSPLHF. DNA of the CDR3: TGCAGTGCTAGTGGGACTCCAAATTCACCCCTCCACTTT.

The rearrangement joins TRBV28 to TRBJ1-2; 7 nucleotides line up with TRBD1. Per germline, CDR1 MDHEN and CDR2 SYDVKM. Unmatched junction bases numbered 12, after V lost 9 bases and J lost 8 bases. CDR3 length: 13 amino acids. CDR3 sequence (DNA): TGTGCCAGTACCGTAGGGACAGATATAGGCTACACCTTC. It translates to CASTVGTDIGYTF.

This clone was seen many times. The rearrangement uses TRBV6-4 and TRBJ2-3; TRBD1 matches at 7 bases. Germline V gene data show CDR1 as MRHNA and CDR2 as SNTAGT. The CDR3 runs to 14 residues. V gave up 3 bases and J gave up 0 bases; unmatched junction bases: 0. CDR3 residues: CASSEGQSTDTQYF. In nucleotides, the CDR3 is TGTGCCAGCAGTGAGGGACAGAGCACAGATACGCAGTATTTT.

The chain combines TRBV5-1 with TRBJ2-7; TRBD1 matches 10 bases. Unmatched junction bases numbered 4, after V lost 8 bases and J lost 2 bases. The length of the CDR3 is 13 residues. Per the germline V gene, CDR1 is SGHRS and CDR2 is YFSETQ. This chain's CDR3 is CARTGGLTYEQYV. The DNA of the CDR3 is TGCGCCAGGACAGGGGGCCTCACCTACGAGCAGTACGTC.

This chain uses TRBV18 with TRBJ2-2; tentative D call: TRBD1 (6 bases). V was clipped by 2 bases and J by 3 bases, with 7 bases between them. This CDR3 has 14 amino acids. Looked up from germline, CDR1 is KGHSH and CDR2 is LQKENI. For the CDR3, the DNA is TGTGCCAGCTCACCAAACAGGGACACCGGGGAGCTGTTTTTT. Translating gives CASSPNRDTGELFF.

The chain is built from TRBV9 and TRBJ1-1, with a weak D call TRBD1 (5 bases). Trimming removed 0 bases from V and 1 base from J, with 10 bases in between. The CDR3 loop spans 15 amino acids. Germline values: CDR1 SGDLS, CDR2 YYNGEE. The DNA of the CDR3 is TGTGCCAGCAGCGTAGGGGGAGACAGGAACACTGAAGCTTTCTTT. This sequence encodes CASSVGGDRNTEAFF.

The table lists this clone with a count of one. The rearrangement uses TRBV6-4 and TRBJ1-1, with no clear D. This CDR3 contains 13 residues. The germline V and J ends were trimmed by 3 bases and 2 bases, with 7 bases remaining between them. CDR1 is MRHNA, CDR2 SNTAGT, per germline. This chain's CDR3 is CASSEGSNTEAFF. The CDR3 nucleotides are TGTGCCAGCAGTGAGGGGAGTAACACTGAAGCTTTCTTT.